The clone carrying this T cell receptor beta chain has a single count. Other DNA variants within this sample encode the same CDR3. These data originate in a study of blood T cell repertoires in COVID-19. Study-level information: Whether acute or convalescent, the COVID-19 samples came from the United States, Italy and Spain. Sources were T cells, B-cell-depleted T cells, or PBMCs; the material itself was cDNA or gDNA.

Germline V gene data show CDR1 as SGHTA and CDR2 as FQGNSA. The CDR3 is 12 amino acids. V lost 9 bases to trimming and J lost 3 bases, with 12 bases between them. Per the original methods: Amplification of reference gene primers provided the estimated nucleated cell counts. Data came from immunoSEQ multiplex PCR; TCRdb stores just in-frame clones and leaves some out. The V and J calls and clone size are taken from that table; D and trimming were inferred from the DNA. Of about 190,000 clones in the sample, about four fifths were seen once. Sequenced: peripheral blood. The rearrangement links TRBV7-2 to TRBJ2-7, with D maybe TRBD1 (5 bases). The receptor was derived from a woman aged 40 to 49 with acute or convalescent COVID-19. The CDR3: CASSGRGYEQYF. CDR3 coding DNA: TGTGCCAGTTCGGGTAGGGGCTACGAGCAGTACTTC.